One and the same sample provided the 16 T cell receptor beta chains below, sequenced in a study of T cell repertoires in cytomegalovirus infection (dated by TCRdb to between 2018 and 2020). The instrument given in TCRdb is Illumina HiSeq 1500. Through fastp at Q25 and MiXCR, TCRdb rebuilt clones from the public reads, retaining in-frame beta chains. Duplicate CDR3 protein sequences are folded into a single record with the most common DNA and genes. The sample includes about 130,000 distinct CDR3 sequences, with 20% to 30% observed a single time. The ten top clones hold 30% to 40% of the sample. Their antigens are not known. The sample was PBMCs, sequenced either directly or after in vitro stimulation (not recorded which). The receptors shown here come from a human donor in good health (CMV status not recorded). Some clones in this sample may be carry-over from other donors' samples.

The chain combines TRBV5-4 with TRBJ2-3; D gene ambiguous. The length of the CDR3 is 12 residues. Between the trimmed V and J ends, which lost 1 base and 6 bases, there was a span of 6 bases. Germline CDR1 reads SGHNT; CDR2 reads YYREEE (reference sequence). The CDR3 coding sequence is TGTGCCAGCAGCTTGCAGATGGATACGCAGTATTTT. It translates to CASSLQMDTQYF.

The sample holds many counts of this clonotype. V gene TRBV7-2 combines with J gene TRBJ2-2; TRBD2 matches at 10 bases. Trimming cost V 6 bases and J 4 bases; bases outside gene matches: 14. CDR1 and CDR2 from the germline V gene are SGHTA and FQGNSA. The CDR3 has 18 amino acids. The CDR3 DNA is TGTGCCAGCAGTTGGCCGGGACTAGCGACCGAGAGCACCGGGGAGCTGTTTTTT. Amino acid sequence: CASSWPGLATESTGELFF.

The chain is built from TRBV18 and TRBJ2-5; D is unresolved. Germline values: CDR1 KGHSH, CDR2 LQKENI. The CDR3 covers 13 residues. Trimming shortened V by 2 bases and J by 1 base, and 5 bases separated the two germline ends. Here the CDR3 DNA reads TGTGCCAGCTCACCAGGACCCCAAGAGACCCAGTACTTC. It codes for CASSPGPQETQYF.

V gene TRBV5-6 combines with J gene TRBJ2-3; the D call may be TRBD1 or TRBD2 (5 bases each). CDR3 size: 15 residues. Looked up from germline, CDR1 is SGHDT and CDR2 is YYEEEE. V gave up 0 bases and J gave up 4 bases, with 12 bases separating them. The CDR3 loop is CASSLEQGAADTQYF. CDR3 sequence (DNA): TGTGCCAGCAGCTTGGAGCAGGGAGCCGCAGATACGCAGTATTTT.

This clonotype was counted only a few times. Mismatch with germline at one junction end may stem from a read error. The chain joins TRBV2 to TRBJ1-1; D not certain. The CDR3 loop spans 12 amino acids. CDR1 SNHLY and CDR2 FYNNEI come from the germline V gene. The chain's CDR3 is CDSVLSNTEAFF. In DNA form, the CDR3 reads TGTGACAGCGTACTGTCGAACACTGAAGCTTTCTTT.

This clonotype was detected a few times. This chain connects TRBV7-9 to TRBJ1-2; no clear D gene. Trimming left V 2 bases short and J 2 bases short, with 3 bases between. The V gene's germline CDR1 is SEHNR and CDR2 FQNEAQ (reference sequence). The CDR3 has 12 residues. This CDR3 reads CASSLTNYGYTF. CDR3 coding DNA: TGTGCCAGCAGCTTAACCAACTATGGCTACACCTTC.

Ten or more counts support this clonotype. The rearrangement uses TRBV12-3 or TRBV12-4 and TRBJ2-2; 10 nucleotides match TRBD2. The V and J ends lost 8 bases and 6 bases, in that order; junction bases with no gene match: 12. This CDR3 region has 16 residues. The CDR3 region is CASRVSLAGAPGELFF. DNA of the CDR3: TGTGCCAGCCGTGTATCGCTAGCGGGAGCCCCCGGGGAGCTGTTTTTT.

This clonotype was observed a handful of times. The J gene is TRBJ2-5, the V gene TRBV7-6, with a possible D match to TRBD2 (5 bases). This CDR3 is 13 amino acids long. CDR1 SGHVS and CDR2 FNYEAQ come from the germline V gene. Trimming shortened V by 2 bases and J by 5 bases, and 9 bases separated the two germline ends. The DNA for the CDR3 is TGTGCCAGCAGCTTAATAGCGTTGGAGACCCAGTACTTC. This codes for CASSLIALETQYF.

This clonotype was counted many times. The chain joins TRBV11-2 to TRBJ1-1; D not certain. Looked up from germline, CDR1 is SGHAT and CDR2 is FQNNGV. The CDR3 runs to 13 residues. Trimming removed 5 bases from V and 4 bases from J, with 11 bases in between. CDR3 DNA sequence: TGTGCCAGCAGCCCCGTGGTGAGCACTGAAGCTTTCTTT. Protein: CASSPVVSTEAFF. The full variable domain, in which reference TRBV11-2 and TRBJ1-1 provide the parts outside the CDR3, is EAGVAQSPRYKIIEKRQSVAFWCNPISGHATLYWYQQILGQGPKLLIQFQNNGVVDDSQLPKDRFSAERLKGVDSTLKIQPAKLEDSAVYLCASSPVVSTEAFFGQGTRLTVV.

This chain uses TRBV27 with TRBJ1-2, with TRBD1 identical over 12 bases. The CDR3 is made up of 15 amino acids. Germline V gene sequence: CDR1 MNHEY, CDR2 SMNVEV (reference sequence). The V and J ends lost 2 bases and 4 bases, in that order; junction bases with no gene match: 2. CDR3 in amino acids: CASSLGTGGSYGYTF. In nucleotides, the CDR3 is TGTGCCAGCAGTTTAGGGACAGGGGGCAGCTATGGCTACACCTTC.

This clonotype occurred a few times. The chain has TRBV4-1 and TRBJ1-5, with 8 bases identical to TRBD1. Germline CDR1 MGHRA, CDR2 YSYEKL. The V segment lost 4 bases and the J segment 6 bases; nucleotides outside the gene matches: 8. This CDR3 contains 15 residues. CDR3: CASSRQQGGGQPQHF. The CDR3 nucleotides read TGCGCCAGCAGCCGACAACAGGGGGGAGGTCAGCCCCAGCATTTT.

V and J are TRBV6-5 and TRBJ2-1; D may be TRBD1 (5 bases). The CDR3 is 13 amino acids. With 0 bases removed from V and 12 bases from J, the gap between germline ends came to 12 bases. The germline gives CDR1 MNHEY, CDR2 SVGAGI. The CDR3, as DNA: TGTGCCAGCAGTTACTCGAAGGGGATAGTGCAGTTCTTC. Amino acid sequence: CASSYSKGIVQFF.

This clonotype has just a few counts. The rearrangement links TRBV10-1 to TRBJ2-7, with 8 bases matching TRBD2. CDR3 length: 17 residues. After removal of 1 base from V and 5 bases from J, the junction contained 13 bases not matched to a gene. Germline CDR1 is WNHNN and CDR2 is SYGVQD (reference sequence). The CDR3 DNA sequence: TGCGCCAGCAGTGAGTTCCCGTCCGGGACTAGGCATCACGAGCAGTACGTC. It translates to CASSEFPSGTRHHEQYV.

This clonotype was counted only a few times. V and J are TRBV10-1 and TRBJ2-4; D may match TRBD1 or TRBD2 (5 bases each). CDR1 is WNHNN and CDR2 is SYGVQD in the germline V gene (reference sequence). The V end lost 3 bases, the J end lost 7 bases, and 10 bases lay between the germline ends. This CDR3 is 13 amino acids long. Here the CDR3 reads CASSEWGTNIQYF. The CDR3 nucleotides read TGCGCCAGCAGTGAATGGGGGACGAACATTCAGTACTTC.

This clonotype was found a few times. The V call is TRBV4-1, the J call TRBJ1-2, with unresolved D. The CDR3 is made up of 15 amino acids. Germline V CDR1 and CDR2: MGHRA, YSYEKL. Trimming removed 0 bases from V and 3 bases from J, with 11 bases in between. CDR3 nucleotide sequence: TGCGCCAGCAGCCAAGAAGAGACGGTTTACTATGGCTACACCTTC. It encodes CASSQEETVYYGYTF.

This clonotype was detected many times. V is TRBV7-2 and J is TRBJ1-5; D gene unclear. V was clipped by 4 bases and J by 7 bases, with 11 bases between them. This CDR3 has 13 residues. Germline CDR1 reads SGHTA; CDR2 reads FQGNSA. CDR3 amino acids: CASSSQSSQPQHF. CDR3 sequence (DNA): TGTGCCAGCAGCTCACAAAGCTCCCAGCCCCAGCATTTT.